This section outlines one T cell receptor beta chain sequence together with its context. This CDR3 contains 14 residues. V was trimmed by 0 bases and J by 5 bases, leaving 10 bases between them. The germline CDR1 and CDR2 sequences are SEHNR and FQNEAQ (reference sequence). The data were taken from a study of blood T cell repertoires in COVID-19. Whole-study context: Acute-phase and convalescent COVID-19 samples originated in the United States, Italy and Spain. T cells, B-cell-depleted T cells, or PBMCs supplied cDNA or gDNA.

Study processing details: Nucleated cell counts were estimated from reference gene primer amplification. Method: immunoSEQ multiplex PCR; TCRdb's copy keeps in-frame clones and lacks some. That table gives V, J and clone size, and the DNA gave D and trimming. The repertoire holds 40,000 to 60,000 clones, with more than 85% as singletons. The specimen was peripheral blood. The gene calls are TRBV7-9 and TRBJ2-5; maybe TRBD2 (6 bases). This receptor was identified in a man aged 35 to 55 with active COVID-19. Written as DNA, the CDR3 is TGTGCCAGCAGCTTAGCACACCGGGGGGAGACCCAGTACTTC. Protein product: CASSLAHRGETQYF.